The 7 T cell receptor beta chains in this list originate from one sample, sequenced in a study of T cells in Graves' hyperthyroidism and ophthalmopathy. TCR beta CDR3 sequences were amplified from RNA transcripts. An initial round of RT-PCR targeting the TCR CDR3 relied on the HTBI primer set. TCRdb reprocessed the multiplex PCR reads with MiXCR, giving one entry per CDR3 protein. The sample includes roughly 420,000 distinct CDR3 sequences, approximately 15% of them seen just once. Sequencing was carried out using blood. All receptors come from a woman aged 18-30 years with Graves' hyperthyroidism.

This clonotype appeared a few times. The rearrangement uses TRBV6-6 and TRBJ1-2; 7 nucleotides match TRBD1. The CDR3 is 17 amino acids. CDR1 MNHNY and CDR2 SVGAGI come from the germline V gene (reference sequence). V lost 2 bases to trimming and J lost 0 bases; unmatched junction nucleotides: 9. The CDR3 sequence is CASSYPTQGRANYGYTF. CDR3 nucleotides: TGTGCCAGCAGTTACCCAACACAGGGGCGAGCTAACTATGGCTACACCTTC.

This clonotype was seen a handful of times. The J gene is TRBJ1-5, the V gene TRBV7-2, with D maybe TRBD1 (5 bases). V was shortened by 5 bases and J by 7 bases, with 18 bases between the two germline ends. From germline, CDR1 is SGHTA and CDR2 FQGNSA. The CDR3 consists of 15 residues. The CDR3 nucleotides are TGTGCCAGCAGCCCGGGAGGGGTCGGGGAGCAGCCCCAGCATTTT. Translating gives CASSPGGVGEQPQHF.

This clonotype was counted many times. The J gene is TRBJ1-6, the V gene TRBV28; weak D call: TRBD1 (5 bases). Germline V gene sequence: CDR1 MDHEN, CDR2 SYDVKM. The CDR3 is made up of 16 amino acids. V was clipped by 6 bases and J by 0 bases, with 12 bases between them. CDR3 sequence: CASRSRDSSYNSPLHF. CDR3 in DNA: TGTGCCAGCAGGTCCAGGGATAGCTCCTATAATTCACCCCTCCACTTT.

As concerns this clonotype: A junction boundary mismatches the germline segment, possibly from a read error. J is TRBJ1-5 and V is TRBV20-1; 7 bases agree with TRBD1. Germline lookup yields CDR1 DFQATT and CDR2 SNEGSKA (reference sequence). There are 20 residues in the CDR3. CDR3: CGAYDRERISRGYSNQPQHF. The CDR3 DNA reads TGCGGTGCATATGACAGGGAGAGGATCTCCCGGGGGTATAGCAATCAGCCCCAGCATTTT.

Here the CDR3 reads CASSVMPSGVSTGELFF. CDR3 sequence (DNA): TGTGCCAGCAGCGTCATGCCCAGCGGGGTGAGCACCGGGGAGCTGTTTTTT. The V gene is TRBV9, the J gene TRBJ2-2, with 7 nucleotides matching TRBD2. The CDR3 loop spans 17 amino acids. J was trimmed by 4 bases and V by 2 bases; bases with no gene match: 11. Germline-derived CDR1 and CDR2 are SGDLS and YYNGEE.

Ten or more counts support this clonotype. The rearrangement links TRBV7-2 to TRBJ2-1, with 9 bases fitting TRBD2. Germline V gives CDR1 SGHTA, CDR2 FQGNSA. Germline trimming cut 3 bases from V and 0 bases from J; bases unmatched to any gene: 0. The CDR3 covers 15 residues. CDR3 region: CASSFSGSSYNEQFF. The CDR3 region has the DNA TGTGCCAGCAGCTTTAGCGGGAGCTCCTACAATGAGCAGTTCTTC. The full variable domain, completed using reference TRBV7-2 and TRBJ2-1, is GAGVSQSPSNKVTEKGKDVELRCDPISGHTALYWYRQSLGQGLEFLIYFQGNSAPDKSGLPSDRFSAERTGGSVSTLTIQRTQQEDSAVYLCASSFSGSSYNEQFFGPGTRLTVL.

Only a few counts were recorded for this clonotype. The chain carries TRBV11-2 and TRBJ1-6; D might be TRBD1 (6 bases). Germline lookup yields CDR1 SGHAT and CDR2 FQNNGV. V was shortened by 5 bases and J by 8 bases, with 16 bases between the two germline ends. The CDR3 is made up of 15 amino acids. This chain's CDR3 is CASSPTTGTYSPLHF. The CDR3 DNA reads as TGTGCCAGCAGCCCAACCACAGGGACGTATTCACCCCTCCACTTT.